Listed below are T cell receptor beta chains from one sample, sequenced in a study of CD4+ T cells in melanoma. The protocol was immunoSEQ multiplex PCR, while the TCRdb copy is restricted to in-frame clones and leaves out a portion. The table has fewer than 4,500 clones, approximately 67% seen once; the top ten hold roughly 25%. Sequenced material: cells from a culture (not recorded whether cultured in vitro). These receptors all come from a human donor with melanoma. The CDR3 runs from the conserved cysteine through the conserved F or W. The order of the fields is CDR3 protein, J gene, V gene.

CDR3aa: CASRARETQYF
j_gene: TRBJ2-5
v_gene: TRBV19

CDR3aa: CASSLGTGPNTEAFF
j_gene: TRBJ1-1
v_gene: TRBV5-1

CDR3aa: CASSQDRDRPSIYF
j_gene: TRBJ1-3
v_gene: TRBV4-3

CDR3aa: CAWSRFEGVYEQYF
j_gene: TRBJ2-7
v_gene: TRBV30

CDR3aa: CASSSSDSSTDTQYF
j_gene: TRBJ2-3
v_gene: TRBV6-1

CDR3aa: CASKGYNEQFF
j_gene: TRBJ2-1
v_gene: TRBV19

CDR3aa: CASSEDRKYYEQYF
j_gene: TRBJ2-7
v_gene: TRBV7-9

CDR3aa: CASRGQGNTEAFF
j_gene: TRBJ1-1
v_gene: TRBV10-2

CDR3aa: CASSESVGSTEAFF
j_gene: TRBJ1-1
v_gene: TRBV10-1

CDR3aa: CASSAGPAGELFF
j_gene: TRBJ2-2
v_gene: TRBV19

CDR3aa: CASSLSGNTEAFF
j_gene: TRBJ1-1
v_gene: TRBV13

CDR3aa: CSIDPSGAGNEQFF
j_gene: TRBJ2-1
v_gene: TRBV29-1

CDR3aa: CASSPQGAGGSQHF
j_gene: TRBJ1-5
v_gene: TRBV27

CDR3aa: CASSLWGLTEAFF
j_gene: TRBJ1-1
v_gene: TRBV7-3

CDR3aa: CASSIDRDSVRNNEQFF
j_gene: TRBJ2-1
v_gene: TRBV19

CDR3aa: CASSTSGQPTDTQYF
j_gene: TRBJ2-3
v_gene: TRBV19

CDR3aa: CASSLLFGTVVGGNEQFF
j_gene: TRBJ2-1
v_gene: TRBV27

CDR3aa: CASHAYNEQFF
j_gene: TRBJ2-1
v_gene: TRBV7-9

CDR3aa: CASRWTGRHYGYTF
j_gene: TRBJ1-2
v_gene: TRBV5-5

CDR3aa: CASSQDGGYQPQHF
j_gene: TRBJ1-5
v_gene: TRBV5-8

CDR3aa: CASGRSPGYGYTF
j_gene: TRBJ1-2
v_gene: TRBV6-5

CDR3aa: CASSLEGPGSPLHF
j_gene: TRBJ1-6
v_gene: TRBV5-4

CDR3aa: CASSLYARGTGTSYNEQFF
j_gene: TRBJ2-1
v_gene: TRBV7-3

CDR3aa: CASSLTEGDGYTF
j_gene: TRBJ1-2
v_gene: TRBV5-1

CDR3aa: CASSVVTAAEQFF
j_gene: TRBJ2-1
v_gene: TRBV9

CDR3aa: CASSFTGSEQYF
j_gene: TRBJ2-7
v_gene: TRBV27

CDR3aa: CASSPTRVTYEQYF
j_gene: TRBJ2-7
v_gene: TRBV27

CDR3aa: CASSLSGRDTQYF
j_gene: TRBJ2-3
v_gene: TRBV27

CDR3aa: CASSLGRVRASAEAFF
j_gene: TRBJ1-1
v_gene: TRBV5-6

CDR3aa: CASSPPGLAVTYEQYF
j_gene: TRBJ2-7
v_gene: TRBV7-2

CDR3aa: CASSYSGAGDGYTF
j_gene: TRBJ1-2
v_gene: TRBV6-5

CDR3aa: CASRLGDDLNTEAFF
j_gene: TRBJ1-1
v_gene: TRBV5-1

CDR3aa: CASQPGGTYGYTF
j_gene: TRBJ1-2
v_gene: TRBV5-1

CDR3aa: CASSSTGNPYEQYF
j_gene: TRBJ2-7
v_gene: TRBV7-3

CDR3aa: CASSLEGAHEQFF
j_gene: TRBJ2-1
v_gene: TRBV7-9

CDR3aa: CASSIDRGRKITGELFF
j_gene: TRBJ2-2
v_gene: TRBV19

CDR3aa: CASSHRTYEQYF
j_gene: TRBJ2-7
v_gene: TRBV7-8

CDR3aa: CASSPSGTNYGYTF
j_gene: TRBJ1-2
v_gene: TRBV6-4

CDR3aa: CASSVEVVGNEQFF
j_gene: TRBJ2-1
v_gene: TRBV9

CDR3aa: CASSYRHPGGQETQYF
j_gene: TRBJ2-5
v_gene: TRBV6-5

CDR3aa: CASSRATEAFF
j_gene: TRBJ1-1
v_gene: TRBV6-4

CDR3aa: CASSRTAYQPQHF
j_gene: TRBJ1-5
v_gene: TRBV27

CDR3aa: CASSFRNNEQFF
j_gene: TRBJ2-1
v_gene: TRBV27

CDR3aa: CASSPSSYNEQFF
j_gene: TRBJ2-1
v_gene: TRBV11-3

CDR3aa: CASSLAPPYGYTF
j_gene: TRBJ1-2
v_gene: TRBV5-6

CDR3aa: CASSPASGGGFGTDTQYF
j_gene: TRBJ2-3
v_gene: TRBV7-9

CDR3aa: CATSPLLAGQETQYF
j_gene: TRBJ2-5
v_gene: TRBV15

CDR3aa: CASSISSGQYNEQFF
j_gene: TRBJ2-1
v_gene: TRBV19